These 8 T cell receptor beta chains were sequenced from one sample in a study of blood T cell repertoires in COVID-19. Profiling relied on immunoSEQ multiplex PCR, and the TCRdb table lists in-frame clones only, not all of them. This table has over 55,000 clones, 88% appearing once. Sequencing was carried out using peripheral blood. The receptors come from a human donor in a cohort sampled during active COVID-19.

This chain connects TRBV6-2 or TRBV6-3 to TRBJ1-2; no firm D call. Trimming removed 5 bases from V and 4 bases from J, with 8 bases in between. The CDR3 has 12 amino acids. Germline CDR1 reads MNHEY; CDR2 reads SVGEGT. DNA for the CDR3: TGTGCCAGCAGTGCTAGCGGCTATGGCTACACCTTC. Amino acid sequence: CASSASGYGYTF.

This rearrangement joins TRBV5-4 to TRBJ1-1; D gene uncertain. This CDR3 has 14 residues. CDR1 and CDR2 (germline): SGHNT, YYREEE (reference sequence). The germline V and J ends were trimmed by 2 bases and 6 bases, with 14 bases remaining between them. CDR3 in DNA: TGTGCCAGCAGCTTCAGTACGATCGGGTCTGAAGCTTTCTTT. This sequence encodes CASSFSTIGSEAFF.

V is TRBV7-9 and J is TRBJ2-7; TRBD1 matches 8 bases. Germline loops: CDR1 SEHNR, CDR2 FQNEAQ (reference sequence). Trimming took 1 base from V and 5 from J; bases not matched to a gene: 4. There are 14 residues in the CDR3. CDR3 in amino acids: CASSLGTGFHEQYF. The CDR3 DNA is TGTGCCAGCAGCTTAGGGACAGGGTTCCACGAGCAGTACTTC.

The CDR3 bases are TGCGCCAGCAGCTTGGCCGGGGGTTCCTCCTACGAGCAGTACTTC. Protein sequence: CASSLAGGSSYEQYF. This chain connects TRBV5-1 to TRBJ2-7; D possibly corresponds to TRBD2 (6 bases). The CDR3 runs 15 residues. Trimming shortened V by 0 bases and J by 0 bases, and 10 bases separated the two germline ends. Germline CDR1 and CDR2: SGHRS and YFSETQ.

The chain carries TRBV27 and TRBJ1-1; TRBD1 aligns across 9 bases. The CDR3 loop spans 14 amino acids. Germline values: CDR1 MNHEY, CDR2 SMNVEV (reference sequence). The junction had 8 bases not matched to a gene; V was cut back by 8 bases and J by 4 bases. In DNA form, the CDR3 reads TGTGCCAGCGGGGGACAGGGTGTAACCACTGAAGCTTTCTTT. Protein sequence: CASGGQGVTTEAFF.

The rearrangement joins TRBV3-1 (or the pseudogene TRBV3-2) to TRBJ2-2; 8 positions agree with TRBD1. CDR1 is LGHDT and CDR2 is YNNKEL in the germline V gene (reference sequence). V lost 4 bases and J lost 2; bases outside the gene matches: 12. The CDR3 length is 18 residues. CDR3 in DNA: TGTGCCAGCAGCCGAACACCGGGACAGGTGCCTAACACCGGGGAGCTGTTTTTT. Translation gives CASSRTPGQVPNTGELFF.

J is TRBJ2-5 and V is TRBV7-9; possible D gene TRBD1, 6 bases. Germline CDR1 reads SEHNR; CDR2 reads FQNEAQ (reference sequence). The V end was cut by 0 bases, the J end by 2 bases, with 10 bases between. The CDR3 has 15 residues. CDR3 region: CASSLAPGQQETQYF. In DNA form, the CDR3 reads TGTGCCAGCAGCTTAGCCCCTGGACAGCAAGAGACCCAGTACTTC.

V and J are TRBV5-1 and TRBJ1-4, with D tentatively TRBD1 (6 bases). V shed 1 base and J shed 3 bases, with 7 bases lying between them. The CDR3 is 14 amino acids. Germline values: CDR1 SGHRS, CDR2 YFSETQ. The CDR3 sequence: CASSLQGSNEKLFF. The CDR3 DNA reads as TGCGCCAGCAGCTTGCAGGGGTCTAATGAAAAACTGTTTTTT.